The entry below gives a single T cell receptor (beta chain) sequence along with its context. This specimen belongs to a study of blood T cells in healthy people across ages. With V trimmed by 6 bases and J by 7 bases, 8 bases remained unmatched. The CDR3 spans 13 residues. Germline V lookup: CDR1 SNHLY, CDR2 FYNNEI. Sample-barcoded 5' priming and a J-beta primer mix drove a second PCR of 7 to 11 cycles. TCRdb reanalysed the 5' RACE reads using MiXCR and keeps one entry per CDR3 protein. The sample includes 250,000 to 300,000 distinct CDR3 sequences, 27% of them seen just once. Sequenced: blood. This TCR was recovered from a woman aged 70-85 years in good health. The chain uses TRBV2 and TRBJ2-7; TRBD2 matches at 8 bases. This chain's CDR3 is CASSVTSVSEQYF. CDR3 coding DNA: TGTGCCAGCAGCGTGACTAGCGTAAGTGAGCAGTACTTC.